These 16 T cell receptor beta chains share one sample of origin, sequenced in a study of T cell repertoires in cytomegalovirus infection. TCRdb re-called the reads with MiXCR, one entry per CDR3 protein. The sample contains some 390,000 distinct CDR3 sequences, 18% of which appear only once. The specimen sequenced was PBMCs. All receptors derive from a human donor in good health (CMV status not recorded). Some clones in this sample may be carry-over from other donors' samples.

The chain is built from TRBV29-1 and TRBJ2-1; TRBD2 matches 7 bases. There are 14 residues in the CDR3. Germline-derived CDR1 and CDR2 are SQVTM and ANQGSEA. V dropped 5 bases and J dropped 2; count of bases not matched to a gene: 6. CDR3 residues: CSVPPGTTYNEQFF. CDR3 nucleotide sequence: TGCAGCGTTCCCCCCGGGACTACCTACAATGAGCAGTTCTTC.

This clonotype has a handful of counts. The J gene is TRBJ2-5, the V gene TRBV11-2; possibly TRBD1 for D (5 bases). V was shortened by 7 bases and J by 5 bases, with 20 bases between the two germline ends. The CDR3 consists of 15 residues. From germline, CDR1 is SGHAT and CDR2 FQNNGV. The CDR3 sequence is CASTRIKGLGETQYF. CDR3 coding DNA: TGTGCCAGCACCCGGATTAAGGGGCTAGGGGAGACCCAGTACTTC.

The chain carries TRBV4-1 and TRBJ1-2; D not resolved. Germline CDR1 reads MGHRA; CDR2 reads YSYEKL. The CDR3 contains 16 residues. V was cut by 4 bases and J by 2 bases, with 17 bases left in between. The CDR3 DNA reads TGCGCCAGCAGCCCCCGACACGGACGTACAAACTATGGCTACACCTTC. It codes for CASSPRHGRTNYGYTF.

This clonotype has at least ten counts. This chain joins TRBV7-2 and TRBJ2-5; D perhaps matches TRBD1 (5 bases). The CDR3 consists of 16 residues. The V gene lost 5 bases and the J gene lost 0 bases, with 16 bases spanning the gap. CDR1 and CDR2 (germline): SGHTA, FQGNSA. CDR3 nucleotide sequence: TGTGCCAGCAGCACCCGAAAGACAGCCTACCAAGAGACCCAGTACTTC. As protein: CASSTRKTAYQETQYF.

This clonotype was observed many times. The chain links TRBV20-1 to TRBJ2-7; TRBD1 matches at 7 bases. Germline loops: CDR1 DFQATT, CDR2 SNEGSKA (reference sequence). The length of the CDR3 is 14 residues. V lost 3 bases and J lost 2; bases outside the gene matches: 7. The CDR3 DNA reads TGCAGTGCTAGTAGGGCAGGGGGAACCTACGAGCAGTACTTC. Translating gives CSASRAGGTYEQYF.

The rearrangement links TRBV7-8 to TRBJ2-1; 8 positions match TRBD2. The CDR3 runs to 21 residues. The trim removed 0 bases at V and 7 bases at J, leaving 23 bases unmatched. CDR1 is SGHVS and CDR2 is FQNEAQ in the germline V gene. The CDR3 region has the DNA TGTGCCAGCAGCTTAGCGGGGTTAGGGACTAGTCTATTCGGAATTAGGAATGAGCAGTTCTTC. Protein product: CASSLAGLGTSLFGIRNEQFF.

This clonotype was found a few times. This rearrangement joins TRBV20-1 to TRBJ1-5; 10 positions agree with TRBD1. With 7 bases clipped from V and 4 bases from J, the junction kept 4 bases outside the gene matches. CDR3 length: 13 amino acids. CDR1 and CDR2 from the germline V gene are DFQATT and SNEGSKA (reference sequence). Written as DNA, the CDR3 is TGCAGTGGCTGGACAGGGGGGAATCAGCCCCAGCATTTT. It encodes CSGWTGGNQPQHF.

This clonotype has ten or more counts. The rearrangement uses TRBV6-1 and TRBJ2-3; TRBD1 matches 9 bases. V shed 5 bases, J shed 0 bases, and the junction held 6 bases outside the gene matches. The CDR3 sequence is 16 residues long. Germline CDR1 reads MNHNS; CDR2 reads SASEGT. CDR3 DNA: TGTGCCAGCAGTTATGAAGGACAGGGGAGCACAGATACGCAGTATTTT. Its protein is CASSYEGQGSTDTQYF.

V usage is TRBV19 and J usage is TRBJ1-5; D ambiguous. V was clipped by 5 bases and J by 4 bases, with 9 bases between them. Per germline, CDR1 LNHDA and CDR2 SQIVND (reference sequence). This CDR3 has 13 amino acids. Here the CDR3 reads CASSVTENQPQHF. DNA of the CDR3: TGTGCCAGTAGTGTCACCGAAAATCAGCCCCAGCATTTT.

The rearrangement joins TRBV2 to TRBJ1-2, with D hard to call. The CDR3 has 10 amino acids. Trimming pared 11 bases from V and 7 bases from J, leaving 11 bases between. From germline, CDR1 is SNHLY and CDR2 FYNNEI. CDR3 amino acids: CAGREGGYTF. Here the CDR3 DNA reads TGTGCCGGCCGGGAGGGTGGCTACACCTTC.

This chain's CDR3 is CASSRDHRKLFF. CDR3 bases: TGTGCCAGCAGCAGAGACCATCGTAAACTGTTTTTT. The chain recombines TRBV7-6 with TRBJ1-4; D is unclear. Germline V lookup: CDR1 SGHVS, CDR2 FNYEAQ. Trimming left V 5 bases short and J 11 bases short, with 12 bases between. This CDR3 contains 12 residues.

This clonotype was detected ten times or more. The rearrangement links TRBV7-9 to TRBJ1-1; 8 bases line up with TRBD1. Losses at the gene ends were 2 bases for V and 6 bases for J; bases not matched to a gene: 8. Germline V gene sequence: CDR1 SEHNR, CDR2 FQNEAQ (reference sequence). This CDR3 region has 15 residues. The CDR3 sequence: CASSLSGQGSPEAFF. The CDR3 region has the DNA TGTGCCAGCAGCTTATCCGGACAGGGAAGCCCTGAAGCTTTCTTT.

This clonotype is a singleton in its sample. The chain links TRBV29-1 to TRBJ1-1; a weak D match, TRBD1 (6 bases). Germline values: CDR1 SQVTM, CDR2 ANQGSEA. V was cut by 7 bases and J by 4 bases, with 19 bases left in between. CDR3 size: 14 residues. The CDR3 nucleotides read TGCAGCGGGGGGGGTCGGAACAGGGCCACTGAAGCTTTCTTT. Protein sequence: CSGGGRNRATEAFF.

This clonotype has more than one count but fewer than ten. The V call is TRBV7-6, the J call TRBJ2-2; 9 bases map to TRBD2. This CDR3 has 16 amino acids. V lost 1 base, J lost 5 bases, and 5 bases stayed unmatched. The germline CDR1 and CDR2 sequences are SGHVS and FNYEAQ. CDR3 in amino acids: CASSLVAGVGTGELFF. The CDR3 coding sequence is TGTGCCAGCAGCTTAGTAGCGGGAGTCGGAACCGGGGAGCTGTTTTTT.

The chain couples TRBV20-1 to TRBJ2-1, with 12 positions matching TRBD2. Germline lookup yields CDR1 DFQATT and CDR2 SNEGSKA (reference sequence). This CDR3 region has 15 residues. V gave up 5 bases and J gave up 4 bases; unmatched junction bases: 6. The CDR3 spells CSAVQGLAGYNEQFF. The CDR3 DNA is TGCAGTGCTGTTCAGGGACTAGCGGGTTACAATGAGCAGTTCTTC.

The chain joins TRBV20-1 to TRBJ2-5, with 7 nucleotides matching TRBD2. The germline V gene has CDR1 DFQATT and CDR2 SNEGSKA (reference sequence). The CDR3 contains 17 residues. The CDR3 bases are TGCTCCTCTAGCGGCATTAATTGGGACCCGTACCAAGAGACCCAGTACTTC. Translated: CSSSGINWDPYQETQYF.